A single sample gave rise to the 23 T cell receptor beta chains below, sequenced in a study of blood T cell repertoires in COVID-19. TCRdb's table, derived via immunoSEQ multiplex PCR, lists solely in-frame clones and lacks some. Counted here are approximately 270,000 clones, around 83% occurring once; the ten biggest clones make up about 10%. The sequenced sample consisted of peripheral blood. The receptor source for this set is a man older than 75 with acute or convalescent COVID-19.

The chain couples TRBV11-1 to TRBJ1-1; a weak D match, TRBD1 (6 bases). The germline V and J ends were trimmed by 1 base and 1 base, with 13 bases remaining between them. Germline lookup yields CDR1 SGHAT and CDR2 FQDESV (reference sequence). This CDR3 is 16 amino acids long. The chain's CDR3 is CASSLDAGVQNTEAFF. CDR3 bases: TGTGCCAGCAGCTTAGACGCAGGGGTCCAGAACACTGAAGCTTTCTTT.

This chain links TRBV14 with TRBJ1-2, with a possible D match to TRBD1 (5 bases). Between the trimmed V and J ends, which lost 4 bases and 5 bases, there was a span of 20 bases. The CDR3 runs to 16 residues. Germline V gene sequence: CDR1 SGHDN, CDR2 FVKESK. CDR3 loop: CASSLGGTTIGYGYTF. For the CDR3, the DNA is TGTGCCAGCAGCCTCGGCGGGACTACAATAGGGTATGGCTACACCTTC.

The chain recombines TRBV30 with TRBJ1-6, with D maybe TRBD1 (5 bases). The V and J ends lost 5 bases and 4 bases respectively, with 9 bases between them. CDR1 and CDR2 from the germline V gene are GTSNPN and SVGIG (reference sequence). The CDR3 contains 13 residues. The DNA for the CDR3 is TGTGCCTGGGTGGCAGGGTATAATTCACCCCTCCACTTT. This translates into CAWVAGYNSPLHF.

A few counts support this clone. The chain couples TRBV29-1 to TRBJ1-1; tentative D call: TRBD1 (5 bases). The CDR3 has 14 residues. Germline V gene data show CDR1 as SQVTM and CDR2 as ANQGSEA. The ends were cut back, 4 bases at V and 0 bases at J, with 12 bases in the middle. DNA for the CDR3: TGCAGCGTTGGAGACCGGGGGGTGAACACTGAAGCTTTCTTT. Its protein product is CSVGDRGVNTEAFF.

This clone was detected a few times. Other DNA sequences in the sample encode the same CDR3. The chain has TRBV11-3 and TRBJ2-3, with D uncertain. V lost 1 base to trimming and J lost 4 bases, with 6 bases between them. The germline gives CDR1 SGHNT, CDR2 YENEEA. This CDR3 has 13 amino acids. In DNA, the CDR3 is TGTGCCAGCAGCTTAGGTGGCCCAGATACGCAGTATTTT. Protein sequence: CASSLGGPDTQYF.

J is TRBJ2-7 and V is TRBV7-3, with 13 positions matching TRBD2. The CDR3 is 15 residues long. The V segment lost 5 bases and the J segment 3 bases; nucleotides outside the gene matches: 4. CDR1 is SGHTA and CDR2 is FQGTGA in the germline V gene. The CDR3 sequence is CASSPGTSGNYEQYF. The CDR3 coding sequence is TGTGCCAGCAGCCCAGGGACTAGCGGGAACTACGAGCAGTACTTC.

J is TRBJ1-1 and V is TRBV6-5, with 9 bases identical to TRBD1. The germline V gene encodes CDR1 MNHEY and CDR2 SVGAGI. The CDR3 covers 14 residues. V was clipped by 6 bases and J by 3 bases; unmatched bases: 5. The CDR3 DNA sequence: TGTGCCAGCAGAAATGACAGGGGGGACACTGAAGCTTTCTTT. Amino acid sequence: CASRNDRGDTEAFF.

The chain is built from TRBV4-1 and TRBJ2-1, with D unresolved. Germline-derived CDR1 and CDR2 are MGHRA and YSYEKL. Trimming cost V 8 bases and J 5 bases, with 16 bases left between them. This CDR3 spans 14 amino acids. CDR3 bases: TGCGCCAGCTCCGGTCTGACGCAGGACAATGAGCAGTTCTTC. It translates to CASSGLTQDNEQFF.

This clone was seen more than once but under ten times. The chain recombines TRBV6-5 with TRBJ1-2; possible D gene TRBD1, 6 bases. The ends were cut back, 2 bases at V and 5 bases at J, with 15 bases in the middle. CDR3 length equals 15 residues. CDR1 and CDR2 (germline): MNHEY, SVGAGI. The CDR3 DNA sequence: TGTGCCAGCAGTTACGGACGGACAGACCATTATGGCTACACCTTC. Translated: CASSYGRTDHYGYTF.

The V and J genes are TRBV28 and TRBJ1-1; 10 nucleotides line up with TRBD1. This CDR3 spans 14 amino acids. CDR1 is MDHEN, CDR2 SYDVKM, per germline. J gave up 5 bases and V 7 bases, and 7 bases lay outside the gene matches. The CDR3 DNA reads TGTGCCAGCACTGGGCCGGGACAGGGGACTGAAGCTTTCTTT. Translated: CASTGPGQGTEAFF. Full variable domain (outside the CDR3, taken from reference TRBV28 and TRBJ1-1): DVKVTQSSRYLVKRTGEKVFLECVQDMDHENMFWYRQDPGLGLRLIYFSYDVKMKEKGDIPEGYSVSREKKERFSLILESASTNQTSMYLCASTGPGQGTEAFFGQGTRLTVV.

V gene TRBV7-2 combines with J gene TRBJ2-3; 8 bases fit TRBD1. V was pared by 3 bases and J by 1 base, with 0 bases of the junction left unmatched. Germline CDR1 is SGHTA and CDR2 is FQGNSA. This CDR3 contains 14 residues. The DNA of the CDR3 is TGTGCCAGCAGCTTGGGACAGGGCACAGATACGCAGTATTTT. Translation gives CASSLGQGTDTQYF.

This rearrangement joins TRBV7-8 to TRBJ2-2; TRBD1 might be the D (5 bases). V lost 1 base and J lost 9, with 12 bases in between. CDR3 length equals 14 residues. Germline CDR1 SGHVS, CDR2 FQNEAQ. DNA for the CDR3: TGTGCCAGCAGCTTAGGTGGGGCAGGGAGGGAGCTGTTTTTT. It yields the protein CASSLGGAGRELFF. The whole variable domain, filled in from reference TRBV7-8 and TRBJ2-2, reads GAGVSQSPRYKVAKRGQDVALRCDPISGHVSLFWYQQALGQGPEFLTYFQNEAQLDKSGLPSDRFFAERPEGSVSTLKIQRTQQEDSAVYLCASSLGGAGRELFFGEGSRLTVL.

The CDR3 bases are TGTGCCAGCAGCGGACGAGGGAACAACTATGGCTACACCTTC. It codes for CASSGRGNNYGYTF. The J gene is TRBJ1-2, the V gene TRBV9; no firm D call. V shed 3 bases and J shed 2 bases, with 11 bases lying between them. The CDR3 runs 14 residues. The V gene's germline CDR1 is SGDLS and CDR2 YYNGEE.

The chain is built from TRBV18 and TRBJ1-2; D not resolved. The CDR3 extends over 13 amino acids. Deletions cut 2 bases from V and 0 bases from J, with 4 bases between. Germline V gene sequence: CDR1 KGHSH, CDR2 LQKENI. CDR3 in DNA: TGTGCCAGCTCACCAGGGCCTAACTATGGCTACACCTTC. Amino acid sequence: CASSPGPNYGYTF.

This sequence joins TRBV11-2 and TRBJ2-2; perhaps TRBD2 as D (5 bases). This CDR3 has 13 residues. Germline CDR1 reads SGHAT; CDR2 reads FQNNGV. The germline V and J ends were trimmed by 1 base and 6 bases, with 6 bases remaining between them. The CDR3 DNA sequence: TGTGCCAGCAGCTTAGTCGGGGCCGGGGAGCTGTTTTTT. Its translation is CASSLVGAGELFF. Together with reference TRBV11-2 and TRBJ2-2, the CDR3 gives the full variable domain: EAGVAQSPRYKIIEKRQSVAFWCNPISGHATLYWYQQILGQGPKLLIQFQNNGVVDDSQLPKDRFSAERLKGVDSTLKIQPAKLEDSAVYLCASSLVGAGELFFGEGSRLTVL.

The CDR3 is CASKGAGQGKLFF. The CDR3 DNA is TGTGCCAGCAAGGGGGCAGGGCAAGGAAAACTGTTTTTT. The chain links TRBV28 to TRBJ1-4, with TRBD1 identical over 7 bases. Trimming cost V 7 bases and J 10 bases; bases outside gene matches: 9. The CDR3 totals 13 residues. Germline CDR1 MDHEN, CDR2 SYDVKM.

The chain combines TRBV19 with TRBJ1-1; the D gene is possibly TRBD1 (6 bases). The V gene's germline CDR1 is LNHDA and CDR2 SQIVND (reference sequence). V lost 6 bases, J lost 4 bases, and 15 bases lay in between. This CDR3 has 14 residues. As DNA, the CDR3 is TGTGCCAGTAGAAGGGGGAGGGGTGGCACTGAAGCTTTCTTT. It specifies CASRRGRGGTEAFF.

The CDR3 DNA reads TGTGCCAGCAGCGGGATACAGGGAGTTTTTTACGAGCAGTACTTC. Translation: CASSGIQGVFYEQYF. The rearrangement uses TRBV11-2 and TRBJ2-7; tentatively, D is TRBD1 (6 bases). The germline V and J ends were trimmed by 5 bases and 4 bases, with 18 bases remaining between them. The CDR3 consists of 15 residues. Germline V gives CDR1 SGHAT, CDR2 FQNNGV.

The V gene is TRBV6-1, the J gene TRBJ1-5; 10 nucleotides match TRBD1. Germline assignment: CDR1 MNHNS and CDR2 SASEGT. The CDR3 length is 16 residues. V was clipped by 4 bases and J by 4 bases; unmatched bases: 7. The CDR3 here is CASSVGTGEWNQPQHF. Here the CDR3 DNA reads TGTGCCAGCAGTGTAGGGACAGGGGAATGGAATCAGCCCCAGCATTTT.

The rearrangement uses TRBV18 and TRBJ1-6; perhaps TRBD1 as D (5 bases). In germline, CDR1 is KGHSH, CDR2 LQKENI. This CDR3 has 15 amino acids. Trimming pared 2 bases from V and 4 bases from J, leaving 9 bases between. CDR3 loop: CASSPAGTYNSPLHF. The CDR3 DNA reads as TGTGCCAGCTCACCAGCGGGGACTTATAATTCACCCCTCCACTTT.

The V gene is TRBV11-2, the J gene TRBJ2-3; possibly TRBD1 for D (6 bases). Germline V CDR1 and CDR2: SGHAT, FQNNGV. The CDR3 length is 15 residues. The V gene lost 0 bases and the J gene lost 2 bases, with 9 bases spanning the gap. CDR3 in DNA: TGTGCCAGCAGCTTAGATGGACAGAACACAGATACGCAGTATTTT. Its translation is CASSLDGQNTDTQYF.

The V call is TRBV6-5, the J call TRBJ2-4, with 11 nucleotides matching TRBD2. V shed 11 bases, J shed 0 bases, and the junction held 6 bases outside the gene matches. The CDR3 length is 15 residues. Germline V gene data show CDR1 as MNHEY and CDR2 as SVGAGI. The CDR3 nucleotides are TGTGCCGGGGCTAGCGGGAGGCTAGCCAAAAACATTCAGTACTTC. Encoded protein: CAGASGRLAKNIQYF.

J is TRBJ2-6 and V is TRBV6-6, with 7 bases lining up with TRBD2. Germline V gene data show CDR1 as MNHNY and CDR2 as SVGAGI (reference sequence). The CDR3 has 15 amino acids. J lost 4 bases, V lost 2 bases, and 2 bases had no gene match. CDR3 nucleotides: TGTGCCAGCAGTTACGGGGGGGACGGGGCCAACGTCCTGACTTTC. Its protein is CASSYGGDGANVLTF.